This TCR beta chain was recovered during a study of cytomegalovirus exposure and HLA in healthy donors. Study overall: Out of about 179 million T cells, an earlier analysis found 117 million unique TCR beta sequences in total.

CDR1 and CDR2 from the germline V gene are SGDLS and YYNGEE. With 0 bases removed from V and 5 bases from J, the gap between germline ends came to 8 bases. There are 13 residues in the CDR3. Study outcomes and limitations: Presence/absence analyses supposed approximately even sequencing depth among donors. An Asian-associated ancestry cluster reportedly showed fewer N-insertions than the roughly 700-donor mean in a later analysis.

The PCR contained 60 Vbeta and 13 Jbeta primers. The data were produced by immunoSEQ multiplex PCR, yet TCRdb's version contains in-frame clones alone and is incomplete. Of tens of thousands of clones listed, roughly 67% were seen once; the top ten hold 7.5% to 9%. A single count supports this clone. The target antigen is unknown. Sequencing input: PBMCs. The receptor was derived from a middle-aged man in good health and CMV-seropositive. The chain is built from TRBV9 and TRBJ1-2, with D perhaps matching TRBD1 (5 bases). The DNA of the CDR3 is TGTGCCAGCAGCGTAGGCCAGGGATATGGCTACACCTTC. Encoded protein: CASSVGQGYGYTF.